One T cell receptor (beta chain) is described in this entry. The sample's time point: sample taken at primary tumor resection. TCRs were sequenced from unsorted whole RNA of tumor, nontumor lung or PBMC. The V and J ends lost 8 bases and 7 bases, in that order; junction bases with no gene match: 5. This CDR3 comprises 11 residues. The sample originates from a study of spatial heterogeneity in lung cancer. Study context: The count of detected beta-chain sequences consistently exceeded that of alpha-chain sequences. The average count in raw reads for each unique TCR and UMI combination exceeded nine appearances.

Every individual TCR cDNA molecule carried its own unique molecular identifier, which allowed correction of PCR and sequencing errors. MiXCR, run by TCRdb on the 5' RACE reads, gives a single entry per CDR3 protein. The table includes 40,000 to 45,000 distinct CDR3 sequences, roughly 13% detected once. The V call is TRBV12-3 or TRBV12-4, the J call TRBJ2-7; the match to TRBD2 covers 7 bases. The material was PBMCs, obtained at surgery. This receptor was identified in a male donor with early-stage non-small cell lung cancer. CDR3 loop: CASGRAREQYF. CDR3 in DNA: TGTGCCAGCGGGAGGGCCAGGGAGCAGTACTTC.